This TCR beta chain was captured by sequencing in a study of blood T cell repertoires in COVID-19. For the study at large: There were acute and convalescent COVID-19 samples, and they came from the United States, Italy and Spain. Sample material is recorded as cDNA or gDNA derived from T cells, B-cell-depleted T cells, or PBMCs.

The CDR3 length is 15 residues. CDR1 and CDR2 (germline): SGHVS, FQNEAQ. V shed 5 bases, J shed 4 bases, and the junction held 10 bases outside the gene matches. The participants were between roughly 18 and 89 years old and came from about two dozen US areas. Donors in Cohort 3 who had recovered were those with two negative PCRs, healthcare professional clearance, or resolution of their symptoms. This table comes from immunoSEQ multiplex PCR, and its TCRdb copy is limited to in-frame clones, with some not included. Altogether about 310,000 clones are present, roughly 87% being singletons, with the ten largest covering about 8.9%.

The receptor was isolated from a woman aged 18-29 years who had recovered from COVID-19. Material: PBMCs or T cells enriched from blood (not recorded which). The chain couples TRBV7-8 to TRBJ1-1; 7 nucleotides line up with TRBD1. As DNA, the CDR3 is TGTGCCAGCAGCGTGAGACAGGGAGGTGGCACTGAAGCTTTCTTT. This encodes CASSVRQGGGTEAFF.